This T cell receptor beta chain stems from a study of blood T cell repertoires in COVID-19. This CDR3 comprises 15 residues. The trim removed 6 bases at V and 10 bases at J, leaving 14 bases unmatched. The germline CDR1 and CDR2 sequences are SGHTA and FQGNSA. The assay was immunoSEQ multiplex PCR, and TCRdb's table has in-frame clones only and misses some. The profile shows around 68,000 clones, 81% of them singletons. The genes are TRBV7-2 and TRBJ2-1; TRBD1 matches 8 bases. Specimen: peripheral blood. This TCR came from a human donor in a cohort sampled during active COVID-19. The CDR3 region has the DNA TGTGCCAGCAGTCGCAACACAGGGGGGTCGTTAGAGCAGTTCTTC. Translated: CASSRNTGGSLEQFF.